The T cell receptor beta chain under discussion was sequenced for a study of CD8 T cells in ankylosing spondylitis. Study observations and caveats: A TCR beta motif made of 7 to 9 highly homologous variants seemed typical of ankylosing spondylitis blood. Clones linked to disease, bearing a CD8+ phenotype, were relatively rare in peripheral blood. Past studies reported some motif variants in reactive arthritis synovial fluid and blood. Disease-linked clones were reportedly significantly enriched in matched ankylosing spondylitis synovial fluid.

With molecular barcodes, quantitative 5'-RACE was used to make the TCR beta libraries. TCRdb ran MiXCR on the 5' RACE reads and lists one entry per CDR3 protein. Of more than 600,000 distinct CDR3 sequences listed, around 17% are singletons. V was trimmed by 3 bases and J by 2 bases, leaving 16 bases between them. The CDR3 loop spans 16 amino acids. This clonotype occurred a few times. Its specificity is unknown. The sequenced material came from blood, either unsorted or a sorted T cell fraction (not recorded which). This clonotype originated in a male donor with ankylosing spondylitis. The chain is built from TRBV12-3 or TRBV12-4 and TRBJ1-1, with D possibly matching TRBD1 (5 bases). CDR3 sequence: CASSLRPSRENTEAFF. CDR3 DNA: TGTGCCAGCAGTTTGCGACCAAGCAGGGAAAACACTGAAGCTTTCTTT.